Listed below are T cell receptor beta chains from one sample, sequenced in a study of blood T cell repertoires in COVID-19. The table came from immunoSEQ multiplex PCR; TCRdb's copy has only in-frame clones and leaves some out. Of about 200,000 clones in the sample, 70% to 90% were seen once. Source material: PBMCs or T cells enriched from blood (not recorded which). The receptor source for this set is a woman aged 35 to 49 in a cohort exposed to, infected with or recovered from COVID-19 (not recorded which). The conserved cysteine and the conserved F or W are not part of the CDR3 here.

j_call	v_call	cdr3_aa
TRBJ2-7	TRBV6-1	ASSEGLTPYEQY
TRBJ1-2	TRBV5-5	ASSRIEDRKVYGYT
TRBJ1-1	TRBV20-1	NAGMETAAF
TRBJ1-5	TRBV10-1	ATPREGIRNQPQH
TRBJ2-2	TRBV19	ASSIAGGTNTGELF
TRBJ1-1	TRBV5-1	ASSLGARVNTEAF
TRBJ2-7	TRBV12-3/TRBV12-4	ASSLQGSYEQY
TRBJ2-1	TRBV5-5	ASSLDPPGLAVYNEQF
TRBJ1-6	TRBV14	ASSPRQGGNNSPLH
TRBJ2-7	TRBV5-1	ASSLNRVEYEQY
TRBJ1-6	TRBV27	ASSLRVRDYNSPLH
TRBJ1-2	TRBV29-1	SVGQDNYGYT
TRBJ1-6	TRBV27	ASTKSGGSYNSPLH
TRBJ1-2	TRBV7-9	ASSLGSSNYGYT
TRBJ2-1	TRBV11-3	ASSLRGHPQF
TRBJ1-1	TRBV27	ASSLWTGTEAF
TRBJ2-3	TRBV7-2	ASSYSGGTDTQY